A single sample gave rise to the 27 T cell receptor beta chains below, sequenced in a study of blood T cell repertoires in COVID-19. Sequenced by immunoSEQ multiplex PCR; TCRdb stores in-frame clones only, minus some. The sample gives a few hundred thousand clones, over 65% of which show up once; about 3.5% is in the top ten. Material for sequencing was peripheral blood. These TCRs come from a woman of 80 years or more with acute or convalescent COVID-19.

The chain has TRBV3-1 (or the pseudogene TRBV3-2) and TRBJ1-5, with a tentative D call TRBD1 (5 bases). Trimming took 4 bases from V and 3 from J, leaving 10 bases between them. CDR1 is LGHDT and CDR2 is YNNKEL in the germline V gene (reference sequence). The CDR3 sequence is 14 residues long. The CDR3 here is CASSPRDSNQPQHF. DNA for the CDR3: TGTGCCAGCAGCCCCAGGGATTCCAATCAGCCCCAGCATTTT.

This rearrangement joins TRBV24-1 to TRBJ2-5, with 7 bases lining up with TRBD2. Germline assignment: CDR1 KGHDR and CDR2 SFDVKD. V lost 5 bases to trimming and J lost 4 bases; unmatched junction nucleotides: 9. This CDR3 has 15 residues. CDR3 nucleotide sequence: TGTGCCACCAGTGCCGGACTAGTTGGTGGAGAGACCCAGTACTTC. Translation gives CATSAGLVGGETQYF.

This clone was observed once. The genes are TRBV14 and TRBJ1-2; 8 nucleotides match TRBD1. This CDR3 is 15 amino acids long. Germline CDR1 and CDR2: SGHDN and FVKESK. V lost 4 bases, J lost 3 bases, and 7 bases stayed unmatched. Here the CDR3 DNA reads TGTGCCAGCAGCCGATCACAGGGGGTGGACTATGGCTACACCTTC. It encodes CASSRSQGVDYGYTF.

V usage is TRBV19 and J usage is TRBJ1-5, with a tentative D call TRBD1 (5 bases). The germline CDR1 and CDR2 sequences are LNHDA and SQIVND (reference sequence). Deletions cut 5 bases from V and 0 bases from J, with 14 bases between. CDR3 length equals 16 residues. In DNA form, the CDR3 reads TGTGCCAGTAGTTTTCTGGGGGGGAATAGCAATCAGCCCCAGCATTTT. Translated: CASSFLGGNSNQPQHF.

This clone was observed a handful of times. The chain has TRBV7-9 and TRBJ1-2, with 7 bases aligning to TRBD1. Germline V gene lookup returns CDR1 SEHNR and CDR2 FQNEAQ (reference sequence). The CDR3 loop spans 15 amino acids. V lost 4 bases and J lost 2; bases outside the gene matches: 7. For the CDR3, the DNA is TGTGCCAGCAGCTCTAGCACGACAGGGAACTATGGCTACACCTTC. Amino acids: CASSSSTTGNYGYTF.

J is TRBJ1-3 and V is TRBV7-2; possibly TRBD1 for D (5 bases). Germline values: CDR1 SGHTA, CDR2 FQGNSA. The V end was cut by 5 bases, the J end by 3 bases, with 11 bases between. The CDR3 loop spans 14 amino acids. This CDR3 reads CASSPRRGGNTIYF. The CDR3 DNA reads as TGTGCCAGCAGCCCAAGGAGGGGTGGAAACACCATATATTTT. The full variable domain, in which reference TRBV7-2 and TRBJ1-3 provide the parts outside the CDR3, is GAGVSQSPSNKVTEKGKDVELRCDPISGHTALYWYRQSLGQGLEFLIYFQGNSAPDKSGLPSDRFSAERTGGSVSTLTIQRTQQEDSAVYLCASSPRRGGNTIYFGEGSWLTVV.

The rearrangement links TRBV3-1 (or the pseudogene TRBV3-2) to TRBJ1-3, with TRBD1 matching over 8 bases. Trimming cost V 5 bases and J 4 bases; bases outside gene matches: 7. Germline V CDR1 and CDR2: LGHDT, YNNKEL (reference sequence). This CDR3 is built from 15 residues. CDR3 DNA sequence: TGTGCCAGCAGCGACGGACAGGGTGGGGGAAACACCATATATTTT. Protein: CASSDGQGGGNTIYF.

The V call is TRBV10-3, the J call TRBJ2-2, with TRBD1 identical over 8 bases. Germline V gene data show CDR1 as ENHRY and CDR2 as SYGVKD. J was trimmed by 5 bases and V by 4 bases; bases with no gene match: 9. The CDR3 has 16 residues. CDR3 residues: CAISVDRVIRTGELFF. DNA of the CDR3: TGTGCCATCAGTGTGGACAGGGTAATTCGAACCGGGGAGCTGTTTTTT.

The CDR3 is CASSQTGARNQPQHF. DNA for the CDR3: TGCGCCAGCAGCCAGACAGGGGCCCGCAATCAGCCCCAGCATTTT. The chain has TRBV4-1 and TRBJ1-5, with 8 bases fitting TRBD1. Germline CDR1 reads MGHRA; CDR2 reads YSYEKL. This CDR3 contains 15 residues. The V and J ends lost 3 bases and 2 bases, in that order; junction bases with no gene match: 3.

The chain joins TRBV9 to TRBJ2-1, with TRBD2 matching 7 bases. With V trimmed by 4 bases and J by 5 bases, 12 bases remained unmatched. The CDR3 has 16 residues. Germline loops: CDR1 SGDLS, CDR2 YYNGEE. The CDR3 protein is CASSPQGGRRNNEQFF. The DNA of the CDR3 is TGTGCCAGCAGCCCCCAAGGCGGGAGAAGAAACAATGAGCAGTTCTTC.

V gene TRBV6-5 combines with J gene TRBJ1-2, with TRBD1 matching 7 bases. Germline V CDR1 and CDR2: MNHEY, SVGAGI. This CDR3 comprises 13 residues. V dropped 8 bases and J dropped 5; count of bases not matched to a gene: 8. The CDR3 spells CASGQGEWYGYTF. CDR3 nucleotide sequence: TGTGCCAGCGGGCAGGGGGAATGGTATGGCTACACCTTC.

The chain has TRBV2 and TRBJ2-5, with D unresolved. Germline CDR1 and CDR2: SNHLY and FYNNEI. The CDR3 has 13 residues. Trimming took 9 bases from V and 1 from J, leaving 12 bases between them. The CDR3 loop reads CASKKTAQETQYF. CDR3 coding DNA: TGTGCCAGTAAAAAGACTGCCCAAGAGACCCAGTACTTC. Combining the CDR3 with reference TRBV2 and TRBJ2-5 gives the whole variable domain EPEVTQTPSHQVTQMGQEVILRCVPISNHLYFYWYRQILGQKVEFLVSFYNNEISEKSEIFDDQFSVERPDGSNFTLKIRSTKLEDSAMYFCASKKTAQETQYFGPGTRLLVL.

The CDR3 region is CASSFQVTNEAFF. In DNA, the CDR3 is TGTGCCAGCAGTTTTCAGGTAACAAATGAAGCTTTCTTT. The chain employs TRBV12-3 or TRBV12-4 and TRBJ1-1; D remains ambiguous. Trimming took off 3 bases at V and 7 bases at J, with 12 bases between the two ends. The CDR3 length is 13 residues.

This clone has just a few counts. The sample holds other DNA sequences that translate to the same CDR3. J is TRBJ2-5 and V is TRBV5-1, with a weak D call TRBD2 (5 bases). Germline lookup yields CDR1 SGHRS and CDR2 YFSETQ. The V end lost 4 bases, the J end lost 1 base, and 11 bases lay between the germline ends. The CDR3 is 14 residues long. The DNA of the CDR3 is TGCGCCAGCAGCCTCCCCGGGATCCAAGAGACCCAGTACTTC. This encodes CASSLPGIQETQYF.

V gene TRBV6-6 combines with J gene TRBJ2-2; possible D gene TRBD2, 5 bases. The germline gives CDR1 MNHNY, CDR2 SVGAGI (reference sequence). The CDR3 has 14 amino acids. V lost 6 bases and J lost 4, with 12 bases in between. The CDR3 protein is CASRRGSGTGELFF. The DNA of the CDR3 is TGTGCCAGCAGGCGCGGGTCTGGCACCGGGGAGCTGTTTTTT.

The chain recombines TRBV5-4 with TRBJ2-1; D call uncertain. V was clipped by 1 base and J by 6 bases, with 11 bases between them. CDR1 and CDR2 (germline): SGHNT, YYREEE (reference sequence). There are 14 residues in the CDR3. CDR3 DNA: TGTGCCAGCAGCTTGAGAGGCGTGGGCAATGAGCAGTTCTTC. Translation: CASSLRGVGNEQFF.

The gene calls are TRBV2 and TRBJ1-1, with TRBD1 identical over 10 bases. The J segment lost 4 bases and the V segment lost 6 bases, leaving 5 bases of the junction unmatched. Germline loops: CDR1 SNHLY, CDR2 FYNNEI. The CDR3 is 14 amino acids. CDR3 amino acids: CASRADRGGTEAFF. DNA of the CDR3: TGTGCCAGCAGGGCGGACAGGGGGGGCACTGAAGCTTTCTTT.

CDR3 sequence: CASSYRQGSYEQYF. CDR3 sequence (DNA): TGTGCCAGCAGCTATCGACAGGGGTCCTACGAGCAGTACTTC. The V call is TRBV5-8, the J call TRBJ2-7; 8 positions agree with TRBD1. The germline gives CDR1 SGHTS, CDR2 YDEGEE. Trimming at V came to 3 bases and at J to 1 base, leaving 3 bases not matched to a gene. This CDR3 has 14 amino acids. Complete variable domain (other parts from reference TRBV5-8 and TRBJ2-7): EAGVTQSPTHLIKTRGQQATLRCSPISGHTSVYWYQQALGLGLQFLLWYDEGEERNRGNFPPRFSGRQFPNYSSELNVNALELEDSALYLCASSYRQGSYEQYFGPGTRLTVT.

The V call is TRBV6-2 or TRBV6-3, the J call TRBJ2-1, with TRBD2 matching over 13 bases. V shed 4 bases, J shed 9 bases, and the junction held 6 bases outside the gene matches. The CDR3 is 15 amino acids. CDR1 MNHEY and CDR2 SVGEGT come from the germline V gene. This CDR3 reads CASSLTSGGKGEQFF. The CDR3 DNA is TGTGCCAGCAGTTTGACTAGCGGGGGGAAGGGTGAGCAGTTCTTC.

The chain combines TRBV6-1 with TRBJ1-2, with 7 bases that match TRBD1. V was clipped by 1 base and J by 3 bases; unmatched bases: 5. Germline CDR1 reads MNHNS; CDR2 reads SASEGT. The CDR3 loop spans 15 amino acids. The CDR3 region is CASSEGGQIYYGYTF. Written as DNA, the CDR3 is TGTGCCAGCAGTGAAGGGGGACAGATTTACTATGGCTACACCTTC.

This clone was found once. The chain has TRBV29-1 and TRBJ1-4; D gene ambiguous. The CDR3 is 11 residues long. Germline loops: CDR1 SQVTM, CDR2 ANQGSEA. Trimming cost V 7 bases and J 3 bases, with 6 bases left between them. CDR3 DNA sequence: TGCAGCGGAAGCGCTAATGAAAAACTGTTTTTT. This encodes CSGSANEKLFF.

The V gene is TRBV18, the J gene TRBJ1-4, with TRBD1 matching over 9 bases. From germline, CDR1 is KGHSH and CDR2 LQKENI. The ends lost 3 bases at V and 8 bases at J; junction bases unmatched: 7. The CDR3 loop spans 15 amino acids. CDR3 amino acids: CASSPGDREYEKLFF. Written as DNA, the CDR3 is TGTGCCAGCTCACCCGGGGACAGGGAATACGAAAAACTGTTTTTT.

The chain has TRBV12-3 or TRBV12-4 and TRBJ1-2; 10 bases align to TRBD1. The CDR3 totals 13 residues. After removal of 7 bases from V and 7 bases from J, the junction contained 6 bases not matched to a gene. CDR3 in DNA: TGTGCCAGCAATACGAGGACAGGGGGTGGCTACACCTTC. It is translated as CASNTRTGGGYTF.

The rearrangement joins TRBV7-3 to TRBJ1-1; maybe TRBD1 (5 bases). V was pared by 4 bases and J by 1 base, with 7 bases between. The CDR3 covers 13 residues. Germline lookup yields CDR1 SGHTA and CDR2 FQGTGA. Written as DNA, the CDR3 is TGTGCCAGCAGCTCACAGGAGAACACTGAAGCTTTCTTT. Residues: CASSSQENTEAFF.

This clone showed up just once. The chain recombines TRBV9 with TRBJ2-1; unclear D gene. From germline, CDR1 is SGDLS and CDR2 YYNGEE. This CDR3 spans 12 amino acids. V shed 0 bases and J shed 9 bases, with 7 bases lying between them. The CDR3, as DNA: TGTGCCAGCAGCGTAGATTATTCTGAGCAGTTCTTC. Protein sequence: CASSVDYSEQFF.

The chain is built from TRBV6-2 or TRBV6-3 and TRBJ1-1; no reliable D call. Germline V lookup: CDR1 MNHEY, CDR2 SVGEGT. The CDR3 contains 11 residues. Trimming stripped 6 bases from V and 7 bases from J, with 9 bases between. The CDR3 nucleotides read TGTGCCAGCAGCGATAGAGATGAAGCTTTCTTT. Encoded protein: CASSDRDEAFF.

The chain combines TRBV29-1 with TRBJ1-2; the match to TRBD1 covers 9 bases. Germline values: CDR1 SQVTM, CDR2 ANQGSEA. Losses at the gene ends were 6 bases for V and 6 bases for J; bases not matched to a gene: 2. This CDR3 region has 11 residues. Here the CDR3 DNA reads TGCAGCGTATGGACAGGGGATGGCTACACCTTC. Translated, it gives CSVWTGDGYTF.